Below, one T cell receptor beta chain is given with its context. Since a much larger clone is just one base distant, this may be a read error. These data belong to a study of Graves' ophthalmopathy and Graves' hyperthyroidism. Beta-chain TCR CDR3 regions were amplified from RNA transcripts. A first-round RT-PCR used HTBI primers, followed by a second-round multiplex PCR. One entry per CDR3 protein, called by TCRdb with MiXCR from the multiplex PCR reads. The sample yields about 1.2 million distinct CDR3 sequences, about two fifths seen once. Sequencing was done on a sample of peripheral blood or thyroid tissue (not recorded which). The sequence was obtained from an adult man with Graves' hyperthyroidism.

The CDR3 reads CGARDLRLGDEQYF. The CDR3, as DNA: TGCGGTGCTAGAGACTTACGACTGGGGGACGAGCAGTACTTC. V gene TRBV20-1 combines with J gene TRBJ2-7, with D possibly being TRBD1 or TRBD2 (5 bases each). The CDR3 loop spans 14 amino acids. The germline V gene encodes CDR1 DFQATT and CDR2 SNEGSKA (reference sequence).